By frequency in the sample, the clone carrying this TCR beta chain is medium-sized. The data derive from a study of T and B cells in COVID-19 patients. Multiplex PCR with BIOMED2 TRB-A/B primer pools amplified TRB rearrangements. One entry per CDR3 protein results from TCRdb running MiXCR on the multiplex PCR reads. This sample has 2,500 to 3,500 distinct CDR3 sequences, with 28% found just once. There are 15 residues in the CDR3. Trimming took 4 bases from V and 8 from J, leaving 18 bases between them. Germline loops: CDR1 LNHDA, CDR2 SQIVND (reference sequence). From blood, about 240-550 ng of genomic DNA served as TRB template.

The sequenced sample consisted of blood. The J gene is TRBJ2-1, the V gene TRBV19; D is perhaps TRBD1 (5 bases). The clonotype originates from a human donor with active COVID-19. The donor label of this sample is uncertain. The CDR3 DNA reads TGTGCCAGTAGTAGCCCGTACTTAGGACAATATGAGCAGTTCTTC. Its protein product is CASSSPYLGQYEQFF.